The clone carrying this T cell receptor beta chain came up a few times. This record belongs to a study of human T cells and chemical hapten exposure. V gave up 3 bases and J gave up 0 bases; unmatched junction bases: 10. The CDR3 is 17 residues long. Germline V CDR1 and CDR2: MNHNS, SASEGT. Time point denoted: patch test 1, 2 weeks after DPC sensitization. Treatment noted: therapeutic diphenylcyclopropenone sensitization with weekly scalp DPC. Alopecia patients, 18 to 70 years old and DPC-suitable, served as donors. Extraction of total RNA was performed on unfractionated whole blood. Per the original data handling: 95,638 TCRs per sample was the median, with a range of about 23,224 to 750,000. A single record per CDR3 protein comes from TCRdb applying MiXCR to the RACE reads. For this entry, the V and J calls and clone size follow TCRdb and not the study's own pipeline. The sample has roughly 360,000 distinct CDR3 sequences; about 4.8% are singletons.

The specimen comprised whole blood, sampled in connection with sensitization to the hapten diphenylcyclopropenone (DPC). This chain joins TRBV6-1 and TRBJ2-7; 8 bases align to TRBD2. The sequence derives from a woman aged 50 to 65 with alopecia areata. Some clones in this sample may be carry-over from other donors' samples. This chain's CDR3 is CASSEWRSRGVSYEQYF. In DNA, the CDR3 is TGTGCCAGCAGTGAGTGGAGGTCGCGGGGGGTCTCCTACGAGCAGTACTTC.